These 16 T cell receptor beta chains were all obtained from the same sample, sequenced in a study of tumor-infiltrating lymphocytes in primary liver carcinoma. A constant-region primer primed TCR beta cDNA synthesis from about 0.55 ug of total RNA. Generation of the TCR beta libraries relied on three nested multiplex PCR rounds using slightly modified ARM-PCR. The study ran its first two PCR rounds for roughly 11 cycles each, using TRBV1-TRBV30 forward primers and a C-beta reverse primer. TCRdb reprocessed the multiplex PCR reads via MiXCR and lists one record per CDR3 protein. This table has fewer than 400,000 distinct CDR3 sequences, 50% to 70% appearing once. Unsorted whole blood supplied the RNA, and germline DNA was extracted too. Sequencing input: peripheral blood. These receptors all come from a man aged 40-49 years with primary liver carcinoma and hepatitis B virus infection.

As for this clonotype: The conserved closing phenylalanine or tryptophan is absent in this CDR3, likely reflecting a read error. The CDR3 spells CASSPHTGSNYGYTI. The CDR3 DNA sequence: TGCGCCAGCAGCCCTCATACAGGTTCTAACTATGGCTACACCATC. V gene TRBV4-3 combines with J gene TRBJ1-2; D is perhaps TRBD1 (5 bases). CDR1 and CDR2 from the germline V gene are LGHNA and YSLEER. The CDR3 consists of 15 residues. V was clipped by 4 bases and J by 0 bases, with 12 bases between them.

Worth noting for this clonotype: The junction departs from the called germline gene at one end, perhaps through a read error. The V call is TRBV7-9, the J call TRBJ2-1; possibly TRBD1 for D (5 bases). The CDR3 totals 15 residues. In germline, CDR1 is SEHNR, CDR2 FQNEAQ (reference sequence). The CDR3 reads CARSDSLSENNEQLF. In DNA, the CDR3 is TGTGCCAGGAGTGACAGTTTATCCGAAAACAATGAGCAGCTCTTC.

Worth noting for this clonotype: Compared with germline, one end of the junction differs, possibly owing to a read error. V and J are TRBV11-1 and TRBJ2-5; TRBD1 is a possible D gene (6 bases). In germline, CDR1 is SGHAT, CDR2 FQDESV (reference sequence). The CDR3 totals 14 residues. CDR3 sequence (DNA): TGTGCCAGCAGACCGGGCCAGGGGCGTGAGAGCCAGTACTTC. As protein: CASRPGQGRESQYF.

This clonotype came up many times. The chain carries TRBV5-6 and TRBJ2-2, with 10 bases identical to TRBD1. The J segment lost 1 base and the V segment lost 4 bases, leaving 7 bases of the junction unmatched. The CDR3 length is 17 residues. Germline CDR1 and CDR2: SGHDT and YYEEEE. CDR3 region: CASSLPGQGVNTGELFF. The CDR3 DNA sequence: TGTGCCAGCAGCCTACCAGGACAGGGGGTGAACACCGGGGAGCTGTTTTTT.

As regards this clonotype: Just one base apart from a much larger clone, this may be a read error. The V and J genes are TRBV6-1 and TRBJ2-2, with D possibly being TRBD1 or TRBD2 (6 bases each). V gave up 4 bases and J gave up 6 bases, with 18 bases separating them. The CDR3 loop spans 16 amino acids. Germline lookup yields CDR1 MNHNS and CDR2 SASEGT. This chain's CDR3 is CASSVLQGGGPGELFF. The CDR3 nucleotides are TGTGCCAGCAGTGTATTACAGGGAGGAGGTCCCGGGGAGCTGTTTTTT.

Comment on this clonotype: A much larger clone differs by one base, so this may be a read error. The chain carries TRBV4-3 and TRBJ2-2, with D maybe TRBD2 (7 bases). This CDR3 is 16 amino acids long. Germline loops: CDR1 LGHNA, CDR2 YSLEER. The DNA of the CDR3 is TGCGCCAGCAGCCCTCGAGGGGGGGCGCGGACCGGGAAGCTGTTTTTT. Amino acids: CASSPRGGARTGKLFF.

On this clonotype: A much larger clone lies a single base off, so this may be a read error. CDR3 bases: TGTGCCAGAAGCCAACCCCCAGGACAGAACACAGATACGCAGTATTTT. Encoded protein: CARSQPPGQNTDTQYF. The chain couples TRBV4-2 to TRBJ2-3; D might be TRBD1 (6 bases). Looked up from germline, CDR1 is LGHNA and CDR2 is YNFKEQ. The CDR3 covers 16 residues.

This clonotype was observed a handful of times. The chain has TRBV7-9 and TRBJ2-3; D is unclear. The CDR3 totals 12 residues. Trimming removed 5 bases from V and 4 bases from J, with 7 bases in between. Germline V gene data show CDR1 as SEHNR and CDR2 as FQNEAQ (reference sequence). The CDR3 reads CASSPSADTQYF. The CDR3 DNA sequence: TGTGCCAGCAGCCCCTCGGCAGATACGCAGTATTTT.

To note about this clonotype: Germline is not matched at one junction end, which may reflect a read error. The chain has TRBV11-1 and TRBJ2-5, with D perhaps TRBD2 (5 bases). The CDR3 runs to 13 residues. Germline V gene data show CDR1 as SGHAT and CDR2 as FQDESV (reference sequence). The CDR3 DNA reads TGTGCCAGCAGCTTAGGACTTGGGGAGACCCAGTGCTTT. It codes for CASSLGLGETQCF.

The chain carries TRBV14 and TRBJ1-4; the D gene is possibly TRBD1 (6 bases). Germline CDR1 SGHDN, CDR2 FVKESK. V lost 2 bases and J lost 4, with 20 bases in between. This CDR3 has 18 amino acids. CDR3 region: CASSQIGGIGTDNEKLFF. The CDR3 DNA reads TGTGCCAGCAGCCAAATAGGGGGAATTGGGACGGATAATGAAAAACTGTTTTTT.

On this clonotype: An end of the junction differs from the germline gene, which may be a read error. The rearrangement joins TRBV5-4 to TRBJ2-1, with TRBD2 matching 9 bases. CDR1 is SGHNT, CDR2 YYREEE, per germline (reference sequence). There are 15 residues in the CDR3. The CDR3 region is CASSPRTSVNNEQLF. As DNA, the CDR3 is TGTGCCAGCAGCCCTAGGACTAGCGTGAACAATGAGCAGCTCTTC.

This clonotype occurred once. The chain joins TRBV4-1 to TRBJ1-2; D perhaps matches TRBD1 (5 bases). CDR1 MGHRA and CDR2 YSYEKL come from the germline V gene. The CDR3 has 15 residues. As DNA, the CDR3 is TGCGTTAGCAGTCAAGATGAGGGGCCCTCCTTCGGCTACACCTTC. Translating it yields CVSSQDEGPSFGYTF.

A remark on this clonotype: Sequence at one end of the junction differs from germline and may be a read error. DNA for the CDR3: TGTGTCAGCAAAGATCCGGGACGGACCTACGAGCAGTACTTC. It translates to CVSKDPGRTYEQYF. The V and J genes are TRBV6-2 or TRBV6-3 and TRBJ2-7; either TRBD1 or TRBD2 may supply D (5 bases each). This CDR3 spans 14 amino acids. Germline V gene lookup returns CDR1 MNHEY and CDR2 SVGEGT.

Regarding this clonotype: A read error may produce the germline difference seen at one junction end. The genes are TRBV12-3 or TRBV12-4 and TRBJ2-1; 12 nucleotides match TRBD2. The CDR3 has 16 residues. The CDR3 bases are TGTGTCAGCAGTCTGCAACTAGCGGGAGGCTACAATGAGCAGTTCTTC. Protein sequence: CVSSLQLAGGYNEQFF.

This clonotype was counted many times. The chain is built from TRBV6-5 and TRBJ2-1; D remains ambiguous. Germline lookup yields CDR1 MNHEY and CDR2 SVGAGI. CDR3 length equals 15 residues. Deletions cut 0 bases from V and 6 bases from J, with 12 bases between. The CDR3 spells CASSYSPQRANEQFF. The CDR3 nucleotides are TGTGCCAGCAGTTACTCCCCACAGCGAGCCAATGAGCAGTTCTTC.

As concerns this clonotype: One end of the junction is discordant with germline, which a read error may explain. The chain links TRBV12-3 or TRBV12-4 to TRBJ2-4, with 10 bases fitting TRBD2. This CDR3 has 15 amino acids. For the CDR3, the DNA is TGTCCCAGCAGCGAAACAACTAGCGGGACGACCATTCAGTACTTC. Amino acids: CPSSETTSGTTIQYF.